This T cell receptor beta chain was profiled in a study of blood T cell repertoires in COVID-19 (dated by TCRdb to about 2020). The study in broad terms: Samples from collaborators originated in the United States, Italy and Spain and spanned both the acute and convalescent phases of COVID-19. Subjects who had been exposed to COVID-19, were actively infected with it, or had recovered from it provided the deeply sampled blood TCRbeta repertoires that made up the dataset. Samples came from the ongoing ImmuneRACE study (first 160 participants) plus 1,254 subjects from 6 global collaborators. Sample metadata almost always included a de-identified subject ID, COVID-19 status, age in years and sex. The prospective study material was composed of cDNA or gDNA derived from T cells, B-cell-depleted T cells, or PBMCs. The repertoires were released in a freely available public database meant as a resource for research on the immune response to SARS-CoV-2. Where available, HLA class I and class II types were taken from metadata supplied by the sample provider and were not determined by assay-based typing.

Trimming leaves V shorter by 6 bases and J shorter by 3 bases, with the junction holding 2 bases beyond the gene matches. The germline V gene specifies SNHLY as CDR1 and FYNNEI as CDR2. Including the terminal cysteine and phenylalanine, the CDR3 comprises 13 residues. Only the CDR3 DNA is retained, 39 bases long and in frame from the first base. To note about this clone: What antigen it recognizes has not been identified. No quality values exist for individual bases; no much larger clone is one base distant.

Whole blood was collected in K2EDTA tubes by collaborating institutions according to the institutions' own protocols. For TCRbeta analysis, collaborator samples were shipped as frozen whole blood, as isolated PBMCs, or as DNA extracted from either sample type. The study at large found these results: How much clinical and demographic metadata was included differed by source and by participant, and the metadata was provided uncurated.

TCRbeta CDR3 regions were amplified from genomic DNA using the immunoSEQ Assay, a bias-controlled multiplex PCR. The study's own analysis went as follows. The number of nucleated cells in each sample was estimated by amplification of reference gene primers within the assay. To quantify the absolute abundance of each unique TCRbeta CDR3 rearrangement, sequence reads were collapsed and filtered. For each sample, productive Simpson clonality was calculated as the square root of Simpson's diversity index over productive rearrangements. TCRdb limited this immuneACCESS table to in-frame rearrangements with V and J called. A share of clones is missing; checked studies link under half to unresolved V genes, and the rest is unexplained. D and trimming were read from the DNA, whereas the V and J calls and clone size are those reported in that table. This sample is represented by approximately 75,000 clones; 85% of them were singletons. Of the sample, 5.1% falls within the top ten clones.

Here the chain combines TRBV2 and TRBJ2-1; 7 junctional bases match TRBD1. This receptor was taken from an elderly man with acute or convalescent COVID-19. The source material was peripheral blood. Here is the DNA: TGTGCCAGCAGCGGGACAGTCTACAATGAGCAGTTCTTC. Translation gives CASSGTVYNEQFF.